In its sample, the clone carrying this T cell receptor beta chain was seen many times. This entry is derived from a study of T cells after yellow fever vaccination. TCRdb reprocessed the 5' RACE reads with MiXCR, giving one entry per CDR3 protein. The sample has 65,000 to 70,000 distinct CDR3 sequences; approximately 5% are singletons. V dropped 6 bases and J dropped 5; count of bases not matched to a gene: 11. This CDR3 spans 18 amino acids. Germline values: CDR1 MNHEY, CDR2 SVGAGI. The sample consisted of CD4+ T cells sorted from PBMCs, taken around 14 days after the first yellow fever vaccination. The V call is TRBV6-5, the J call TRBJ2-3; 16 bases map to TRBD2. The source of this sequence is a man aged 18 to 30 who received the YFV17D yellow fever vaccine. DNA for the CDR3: TGTGCCAGCAGACCGTCCGGGACTAGCGGGGGGGCCGTAGATACGCAGTATTTT. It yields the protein CASRPSGTSGGAVDTQYF.